The present T cell receptor beta chain was sequenced within a study of blood T cell repertoires in COVID-19. CDR1 and CDR2 (germline): SGHDT, YYEEEE. The CDR3 consists of 14 residues. V shed 3 bases and J shed 3 bases, with 13 bases lying between them. This clone was counted once. Here immunoSEQ multiplex PCR was the method, and the copy in TCRdb shows in-frame clones only, minus some. The sample comprises roughly 320,000 clones, about 90% of which are singletons, and over 1.5% rests with the top ten. The origin of this receptor is a woman aged 30 to 39 with COVID-19, enrolled during active disease. The chain joins TRBV5-6 to TRBJ2-7; TRBD2 might be the D (5 bases). Material: peripheral blood. The CDR3 loop is CASSWGVGYYEQYV. For the CDR3, the DNA is TGTGCCAGCAGCTGGGGAGTAGGGTACTACGAGCAGTACGTC.